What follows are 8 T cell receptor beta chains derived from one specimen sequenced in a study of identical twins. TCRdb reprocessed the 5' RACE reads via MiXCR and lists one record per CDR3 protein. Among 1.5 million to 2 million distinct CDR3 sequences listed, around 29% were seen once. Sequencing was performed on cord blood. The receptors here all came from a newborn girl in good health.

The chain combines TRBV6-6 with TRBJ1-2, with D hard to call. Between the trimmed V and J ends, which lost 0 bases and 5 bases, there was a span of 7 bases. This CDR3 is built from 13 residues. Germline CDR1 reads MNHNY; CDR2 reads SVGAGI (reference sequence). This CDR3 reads CASSYSTRYGYTF. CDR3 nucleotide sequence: TGTGCCAGCAGTTACTCGACCCGATATGGCTACACCTTC.

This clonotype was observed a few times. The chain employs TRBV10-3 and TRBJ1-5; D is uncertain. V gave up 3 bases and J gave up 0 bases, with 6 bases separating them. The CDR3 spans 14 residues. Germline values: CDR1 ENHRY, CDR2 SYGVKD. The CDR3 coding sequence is TGTGCCATCAGTGATAGGTATAGCAATCAGCCCCAGCATTTT. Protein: CAISDRYSNQPQHF.

The CDR3 DNA follows: TGTGCCAGCAGTTGGGCACCCTCCGGGACAGGGGGAGATACGCAGTATTTT. Protein sequence: CASSWAPSGTGGDTQYF. This chain links TRBV28 with TRBJ2-3; 11 bases are a match to TRBD1. The V and J ends lost 4 bases and 5 bases, in that order; junction bases with no gene match: 11. The CDR3 loop spans 17 amino acids. CDR1 is MDHEN, CDR2 SYDVKM, per germline.

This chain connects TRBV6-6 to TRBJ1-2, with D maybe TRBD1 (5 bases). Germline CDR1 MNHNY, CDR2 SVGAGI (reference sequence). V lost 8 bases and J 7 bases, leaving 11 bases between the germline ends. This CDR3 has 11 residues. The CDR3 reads CASGPGTGYTF. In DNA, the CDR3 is TGTGCCAGCGGGCCAGGGACTGGCTACACCTTC.

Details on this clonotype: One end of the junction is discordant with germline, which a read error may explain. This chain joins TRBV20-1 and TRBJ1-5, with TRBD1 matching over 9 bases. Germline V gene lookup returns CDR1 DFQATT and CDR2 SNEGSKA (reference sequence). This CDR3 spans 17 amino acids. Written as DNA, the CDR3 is TGCTGTGCTTCGACAGGGGGAGTCCAAGGGTTAAGGCAGCCCCAGCATTTT. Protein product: CCASTGGVQGLRQPQHF.

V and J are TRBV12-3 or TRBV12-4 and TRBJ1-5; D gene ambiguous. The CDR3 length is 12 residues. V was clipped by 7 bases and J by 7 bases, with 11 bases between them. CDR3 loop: CASKRGEQPQHF. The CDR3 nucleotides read TGTGCCAGCAAGCGAGGAGAGCAGCCCCAGCATTTT.

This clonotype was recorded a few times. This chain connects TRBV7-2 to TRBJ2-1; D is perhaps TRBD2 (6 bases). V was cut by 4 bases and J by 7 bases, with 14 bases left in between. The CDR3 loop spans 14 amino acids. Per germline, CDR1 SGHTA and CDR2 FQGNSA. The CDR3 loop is CASSSDYWENEQFF. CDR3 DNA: TGTGCCAGCAGCTCGGACTACTGGGAGAATGAGCAGTTCTTC. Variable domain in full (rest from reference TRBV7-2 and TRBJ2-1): GAGVSQSPSNKVTEKGKDVELRCDPISGHTALYWYRQSLGQGLEFLIYFQGNSAPDKSGLPSDRFSAERTGGSVSTLTIQRTQQEDSAVYLCASSSDYWENEQFFGPGTRLTVL.

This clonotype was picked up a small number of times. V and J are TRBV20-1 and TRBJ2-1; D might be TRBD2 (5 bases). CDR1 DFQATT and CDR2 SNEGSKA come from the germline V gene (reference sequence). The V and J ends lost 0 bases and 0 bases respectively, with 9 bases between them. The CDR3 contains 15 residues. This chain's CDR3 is CSARDLRDSYNEQFF. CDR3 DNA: TGCAGTGCTAGAGATCTCCGGGACTCCTACAATGAGCAGTTCTTC.